One sample yielded the 25 T cell receptor beta chains listed below, sequenced in a study of blood T cell repertoires in COVID-19. Assay: immunoSEQ multiplex PCR; the TCRdb copy retains only in-frame clones and omits some. The table records approximately 390,000 clones, 70% to 90% of them present only once. The sample was peripheral blood. Every receptor here comes from a woman aged 60 to 75 with COVID-19, enrolled during active disease.

This clone was counted once. The chain carries TRBV5-4 and TRBJ2-7; a possible D gene is TRBD1 (6 bases). Trimming removed 4 bases from V and 1 base from J, with 21 bases in between. The CDR3 has 17 residues. Looked up from germline, CDR1 is SGHNT and CDR2 is YYREEE (reference sequence). The CDR3 coding sequence is TGTGCCAGCAGCACACCGGGACAAGGGGATCAATCCTACGAGCAGTACTTC. Amino acids: CASSTPGQGDQSYEQYF.

This chain joins TRBV9 and TRBJ2-3, with TRBD2 identical over 11 bases. From germline, CDR1 is SGDLS and CDR2 YYNGEE. The CDR3 extends over 15 amino acids. The junction had 9 bases not matched to a gene; V was cut back by 4 bases and J by 8 bases. The CDR3, as DNA: TGTGCCAGCAGCTCCCTACTAGCGGGAGAGGGTACGCAGTATTTT. It yields the protein CASSSLLAGEGTQYF.

This chain joins TRBV5-3 and TRBJ2-2; D is ambiguous. TRBV5-3 is filed as an ORF, its function uncertain. The CDR3 consists of 14 residues. Trimming stripped 0 bases from V and 4 bases from J, with 7 bases between. CDR3 loop: CARSLAQSTGELFF. DNA for the CDR3: TGTGCCAGAAGCTTGGCCCAGTCCACCGGGGAGCTGTTTTTT.

The gene calls are TRBV19 and TRBJ2-1; D is possibly TRBD2 (6 bases). This CDR3 spans 15 amino acids. Trimming stripped 2 bases from V and 6 bases from J, with 14 bases between. The germline gives CDR1 LNHDA, CDR2 SQIVND (reference sequence). The CDR3 nucleotides read TGTGCCAGTAGTATAAGGTTCGGCGGGGTCAATGAGCAGTTCTTC. Amino acids: CASSIRFGGVNEQFF.

The chain employs TRBV5-1 and TRBJ1-1; D is possibly TRBD1 (5 bases). V was trimmed by 4 bases and J by 8 bases, leaving 15 bases between them. CDR1 and CDR2 from the germline V gene are SGHRS and YFSETQ. This CDR3 is built from 13 residues. The CDR3 DNA reads TGCGCCAGCAGCCACCGGACATCCCAGGAAGCTTTCTTT. Its protein is CASSHRTSQEAFF.

V gene TRBV24-1 combines with J gene TRBJ1-5, with D perhaps TRBD1 (6 bases). This CDR3 spans 14 amino acids. Trimming removed 3 bases from V and 4 bases from J, with 9 bases in between. The germline V gene has CDR1 KGHDR and CDR2 SFDVKD. The CDR3 loop is CATSDQTGNQPQHF. The CDR3 region has the DNA TGTGCCACCAGTGATCAAACAGGGAATCAGCCCCAGCATTTT.

The chain joins TRBV9 to TRBJ2-1; 11 bases are shared with TRBD2. The CDR3 has 18 residues. Per the germline V gene, CDR1 is SGDLS and CDR2 is YYNGEE. With V trimmed by 4 bases and J by 2 bases, 11 bases remained unmatched. The CDR3 is CASSSYRLAGSPYNEQFF. The CDR3 DNA reads TGTGCCAGCAGCTCTTACCGACTAGCGGGGTCCCCCTACAATGAGCAGTTCTTC.

The chain employs TRBV10-3 and TRBJ1-2; TRBD1 agrees at 7 bases. From germline, CDR1 is ENHRY and CDR2 SYGVKD. J gave up 2 bases and V 4 bases, and 1 base lay outside the gene matches. This CDR3 contains 13 residues. The CDR3 protein is CAISVGQNYGYTF. In DNA, the CDR3 is TGTGCCATCAGTGTGGGACAGAACTATGGCTACACCTTC.

The chain uses TRBV29-1 and TRBJ2-5; D possibly corresponds to TRBD2 (6 bases). Per the germline V gene, CDR1 is SQVTM and CDR2 is ANQGSEA. This CDR3 spans 14 amino acids. Trimming left V 6 bases short and J 2 bases short, with 16 bases between. The DNA for the CDR3 is TGCAGCGTACGACTAGGGGCGCAACAAGAGACCCAGTACTTC. Protein sequence: CSVRLGAQQETQYF.

The chain joins TRBV3-1 (or the pseudogene TRBV3-2) to TRBJ1-2; 9 positions match TRBD1. Per germline, CDR1 LGHDT and CDR2 YNNKEL (reference sequence). The trim removed 1 base at V and 4 bases at J, leaving 4 bases unmatched. The CDR3 covers 15 residues. CDR3 in DNA: TGTGCCAGCAGCCAAGTTTCACAGGGGGCCTATGGCTACACCTTC. This gives the protein CASSQVSQGAYGYTF.

Details on this clone: The sample has other DNA sequences that encode this CDR3 too. J is TRBJ1-1 and V is TRBV5-5; 9 nucleotides line up with TRBD1. The V gene's germline CDR1 is SGHKS and CDR2 YYEKEE (reference sequence). This CDR3 comprises 16 residues. J lost 1 base, V lost 2 bases, and 6 bases had no gene match. The CDR3 region has the DNA TGTGCCAGCAGCTTAGGTCCGGACAGGGGGAACACTGAAGCTTTCTTT. This gives the protein CASSLGPDRGNTEAFF.

The table lists this clone with a few counts. This chain connects TRBV7-9 to TRBJ1-2; D call uncertain. The germline CDR1 and CDR2 sequences are SEHNR and FQNEAQ (reference sequence). This CDR3 has 11 residues. The germline V and J ends were trimmed by 11 bases and 8 bases, with 15 bases remaining between them. The CDR3 bases are TGTGCCCCCCAATCCCTCAGAGGCTACACCTTC. Protein: CAPQSLRGYTF. Filled out from reference TRBV7-9 and TRBJ1-2, the complete variable domain reads DTGVSQNPRHKITKRGQNVTFRCDPISEHNRLYWYRQTLGQGPEFLTYFQNEAQLEKSRLLSDRFSAERPKGSFSTLEIQRTEQGDSAMYLCAPQSLRGYTFGSGTRLTVV.

The chain links TRBV18 to TRBJ2-5; D not certain. Germline-derived CDR1 and CDR2 are KGHSH and LQKENI. The CDR3 totals 12 residues. The V gene lost 5 bases and the J gene lost 2 bases, with 6 bases spanning the gap. In DNA form, the CDR3 reads TGTGCCAGCTCATCTTCGCAAGAGACCCAGTACTTC. Amino acids: CASSSSQETQYF.

A remark on this clone: This sample includes further DNA sequences coding for the same CDR3. The genes are TRBV10-1 and TRBJ1-1; TRBD1 aligns across 7 bases. This CDR3 is built from 13 residues. Trimming at V came to 3 bases and at J to 5 bases, leaving 3 bases not matched to a gene. The germline gives CDR1 WNHNN, CDR2 SYGVQD (reference sequence). The CDR3 DNA is TGCGCCAGCAGTGAATCAGGGGGTACTGAAGCTTTCTTT. The encoded protein is CASSESGGTEAFF.

This clone was recorded only once. CDR3 coding DNA: TGTGCCAGCAGTCTTGGACAGCTCTACGAGCAGTACTTC. Its protein is CASSLGQLYEQYF. The genes are TRBV2 and TRBJ2-7; D possibly corresponds to TRBD1 (6 bases). V lost 5 bases to trimming and J lost 3 bases, with 11 bases between them. This CDR3 comprises 13 residues. Germline V gives CDR1 SNHLY, CDR2 FYNNEI.

This chain uses TRBV5-5 with TRBJ2-1; TRBD1 matches at 8 bases. The CDR3 totals 14 residues. V dropped 3 bases and J dropped 6; count of bases not matched to a gene: 5. Germline CDR1 is SGHKS and CDR2 is YYEKEE (reference sequence). In DNA, the CDR3 is TGTGCCAGCAGCTCGACAGGGGAAATCAATGAGCAGTTCTTC. Translation: CASSSTGEINEQFF.

This clone was observed a single time. The gene calls are TRBV11-2 and TRBJ2-7; a weak D match, TRBD1 (6 bases). Trimming left V 0 bases short and J 4 bases short, with 10 bases between. Looked up from germline, CDR1 is SGHAT and CDR2 is FQNNGV. The CDR3 totals 14 residues. For the CDR3, the DNA is TGTGCCAGCAGCTTAGATGGGGGCGTATACGAGCAGTACTTC. This translates into CASSLDGGVYEQYF.

The CDR3 here is CASSITAQTLKAFF. The DNA for the CDR3 is TGTGCCAGCAGCATCACCGCTCAGACACTGAAAGCTTTCTTT. The rearrangement uses TRBV7-2 and TRBJ1-1; D uncertain. In germline, CDR1 is SGHTA, CDR2 FQGNSA. The CDR3 covers 14 residues. V was cut by 5 bases and J by 9 bases, with 19 bases left in between. Looking up the rest from reference TRBV7-2 and TRBJ1-1 gives the full variable domain: GAGVSQSPSNKVTEKGKDVELRCDPISGHTALYWYRQSLGQGLEFLIYFQGNSAPDKSGLPSDRFSAERTGGSVSTLTIQRTQQEDSAVYLCASSITAQTLKAFFGQGTRLTVV.

This rearrangement joins TRBV5-1 to TRBJ1-1, with D tentatively TRBD1 (5 bases). CDR1 is SGHRS and CDR2 is YFSETQ in the germline V gene. Trimming removed 4 bases from V and 0 bases from J, with 16 bases in between. The CDR3 runs to 16 residues. CDR3 sequence reads: CASSDSQGRVNTEAFF. The CDR3 region has the DNA TGCGCCAGCAGCGATTCTCAGGGCAGGGTGAACACTGAAGCTTTCTTT.

V gene TRBV18 combines with J gene TRBJ1-1, with D maybe TRBD1 (5 bases). The CDR3 totals 15 residues. Trimming took off 0 bases at V and 3 bases at J, with 11 bases between the two ends. Germline V gene data show CDR1 as KGHSH and CDR2 as LQKENI. CDR3 protein: CASSPPSRADTEAFF. The CDR3 DNA reads as TGTGCCAGCTCACCACCGAGCAGGGCGGACACTGAAGCTTTCTTT.

The chain carries TRBV6-6 and TRBJ2-1; D possibly corresponds to TRBD2 (7 bases). Trimming cost V 9 bases and J 6 bases, with 21 bases left between them. This CDR3 is built from 15 residues. Per germline, CDR1 MNHNY and CDR2 SVGAGI (reference sequence). The CDR3 bases are TGTGCCAGTACCTCCAAGGGGGGGGTGGGCAATGAGCAGTTCTTC. This translates into CASTSKGGVGNEQFF.

The chain uses TRBV4-1 and TRBJ1-3; no firm D call. Germline V gives CDR1 MGHRA, CDR2 YSYEKL. Trimming shortened V by 2 bases and J by 1 base, and 6 bases separated the two germline ends. This CDR3 comprises 14 residues. CDR3 in DNA: TGCGCCAGCAGCCAAATCCATTCTGGAAACACCATATATTTT. This sequence encodes CASSQIHSGNTIYF.

The chain combines TRBV14 with TRBJ1-1; 8 bases align to TRBD1. This CDR3 has 19 residues. Losses at the gene ends were 0 bases for V and 0 bases for J; bases not matched to a gene: 12. Germline V gene lookup returns CDR1 SGHDN and CDR2 FVKESK. Written as DNA, the CDR3 is TGTGCCAGCAGCCAAGAGGGACAGGCGAGTCACCTACTGAACACTGAAGCTTTCTTT. This codes for CASSQEGQASHLLNTEAFF.

The chain carries TRBV6-5 and TRBJ1-1; a possible D gene is TRBD1 (5 bases). Germline V gene sequence: CDR1 MNHEY, CDR2 SVGAGI. This CDR3 spans 14 amino acids. Deletions cut 2 bases from V and 4 bases from J, with 11 bases between. CDR3 sequence (DNA): TGTGCCAGCAGTTACCGCGGAAGGGGCACTGAAGCTTTCTTT. Translated, it gives CASSYRGRGTEAFF.

V is TRBV6-5 and J is TRBJ1-6; no clear D. Between the trimmed V and J ends, which lost 1 base and 6 bases, there was a span of 10 bases. From germline, CDR1 is MNHEY and CDR2 SVGAGI. The CDR3 loop spans 15 amino acids. The CDR3 bases are TGTGCCAGCAGTTACTTCGGGAAACCTAATTCACCCCTCCACTTT. Its protein is CASSYFGKPNSPLHF.